The entry below describes one T cell receptor beta chain. The antigen remains undetermined. Authors' methods: Junction-only sequences without quality scores were provided by ImmunoSEQ, so filtering was different. Profiling relied on immunoSEQ multiplex PCR, and the TCRdb table lists in-frame clones only, not all of them. The V and J calls and clone size were taken over from that table, and D and trimming were inferred from the DNA. The profile shows fewer than 850,000 clones, around 96% of them singletons. The data are from a study of shared clonotypes between healthy human individuals. Overall study findings and caveats: Lower generation probabilities were found for non-shared clonotypes than for those shared by all four donors.

In the naive CD8 group, cells lacked CD45RO and were positively selected for CCR7, so terminally differentiated effector memory CD45RA+ cells were left out. The healthy adult donors were HIV-negative and reported no recent acute infections or vaccinations. Trimming pared 7 bases from V and 7 bases from J, leaving 17 bases between. CDR1 SGHAT and CDR2 FQDESV come from the germline V gene (reference sequence). The CDR3 is 14 amino acids. What was sequenced was naive CD8+ T cells sorted from blood. The TCR comes from a man between 25 and 39 years old in good health. This chain connects TRBV11-1 to TRBJ2-1; D not certain. This CDR3 is CASTLKSSKNEQFF. The DNA for the CDR3 is TGTGCCAGCACCCTAAAGTCTAGTAAGAATGAGCAGTTCTTC. Combining the CDR3 with reference TRBV11-1 and TRBJ2-1 gives the whole variable domain EAEVAQSPRYKITEKSQAVAFWCDPISGHATLYWYRQILGQGPELLVQFQDESVVDDSQLPKDRFSAERLKGVDSTLKIQPAELGDSAMYLCASTLKSSKNEQFFGPGTRLTVL.